This T cell receptor (beta chain) originates from a study of a mutant IDH1 vaccine in newly diagnosed glioma. The V gene's germline CDR1 is KGHSH and CDR2 LQKENI. The CDR3 covers 15 residues. V was clipped by 1 base and J by 9 bases; unmatched bases: 6. As for this clone: Its antigen remains unidentified.

Clones were read by immunoSEQ multiplex PCR, and TCRdb kept only the in-frame ones, dropping some. The sample has about 46,000 clones; around 94% are singletons. Time point defined: week 35, safety follow-up. Topical imiquimod accompanied each vaccine dose, which consisted of 300 ug of mutant IDH1 20-mer peptide. The chain employs TRBV18 and TRBJ2-1, with 10 bases identical to TRBD1. The receptor comes from a man in his fifties or sixties with glioma. Here the sequenced sample was PBMCs, taken from a glioma patient whose treatment included an IDH1 peptide vaccine. The CDR3 DNA follows: TGTGCCAGCTCACCACGGGACAGGGGTTTTAGTGAGCAGTTCTTC. It yields the protein CASSPRDRGFSEQFF.